A selection of T cell receptor beta chains follows, all from one sample in a study of blood T cell repertoires in COVID-19. Data came from immunoSEQ multiplex PCR; TCRdb stores just in-frame clones and leaves some out. The data contain about 80,000 clones, roughly four fifths of them singletons. The specimen sequenced was peripheral blood. The receptors originated from a woman aged 70-85 years with acute or convalescent COVID-19. Both conserved end residues are part of each CDR3. D genes are given only for firm matches. The size of a clone is reported for some rows only, either as once, few or many, or as a class for expanded clones.

D gene: .; CDR3 length: 16; V gene: TRBV10-2; J gene: TRBJ2-1; clone size: .; CDR3 protein: CASSDPSSWVYNEQFF; CDR3 DNA: TGCGCCAGCAGTGATCCTTCTAGCTGGGTCTACAATGAGCAGTTCTTC
D gene: TRBD1; CDR3 length: 18; V gene: TRBV14; J gene: TRBJ1-2; clone size: .; CDR3 protein: CASSQVSRGQKANYGYTF; CDR3 DNA: TGTGCCAGCAGCCAAGTTAGCAGGGGGCAGAAAGCTAACTATGGCTACACCTTC
D gene: .; CDR3 length: 17; V gene: TRBV5-1; J gene: TRBJ2-1; clone size: .; CDR3 protein: CASSLTPRRVEVNEQFF; CDR3 DNA: TGCGCCAGCAGCTTGACCCCTCGTAGGGTGGAGGTAAATGAGCAGTTCTTC
D gene: .; CDR3 length: 17; V gene: TRBV30; J gene: TRBJ2-4; clone size: .; CDR3 protein: CAWSAPGLQLAKNIQYF; CDR3 DNA: TGTGCCTGGAGTGCCCCCGGACTACAGCTAGCCAAAAACATTCAGTACTTC
D gene: .; CDR3 length: 15; V gene: TRBV19; J gene: TRBJ1-1; clone size: .; CDR3 protein: CASSDRDTSNTEAFF; CDR3 DNA: TGTGCCAGTAGTGACCGGGACACGTCGAACACTGAAGCTTTCTTT
D gene: .; CDR3 length: 12; V gene: TRBV30; J gene: TRBJ1-3; clone size: few; CDR3 protein: CAWSVSGNTIYF; CDR3 DNA: TGTGCCTGGAGTGTCAGTGGAAACACCATATATTTT
D gene: TRBD1; CDR3 length: 15; V gene: TRBV2; J gene: TRBJ1-5; clone size: .; CDR3 protein: CASRSDRVRNQPQHF; CDR3 DNA: TGTGCCAGCAGATCGGACAGGGTTCGCAATCAGCCCCAGCATTTT
D gene: .; CDR3 length: 13; V gene: TRBV6-5; J gene: TRBJ1-4; clone size: .; CDR3 protein: CASSYSGDEKLFF; CDR3 DNA: TGTGCCAGCAGTTATTCAGGGGACGAAAAACTGTTTTTT
D gene: .; CDR3 length: 13; V gene: TRBV18; J gene: TRBJ2-7; clone size: many; CDR3 protein: CASSQLTVEEQYF; CDR3 DNA: TGTGCCAGCTCACAACTGACCGTGGAGGAGCAGTACTTC
D gene: .; CDR3 length: 12; V gene: TRBV30; J gene: TRBJ2-2; clone size: few; CDR3 protein: CAWGHLAGELFF; CDR3 DNA: TGTGCCTGGGGACACCTCGCCGGGGAGCTGTTTTTT
D gene: .; CDR3 length: 14; V gene: TRBV3-1/TRBV3-2; J gene: TRBJ2-7; clone size: .; CDR3 protein: CASSGTRSGYEQYF; CDR3 DNA: TGTGCCAGCAGCGGGACACGCAGTGGGTACGAGCAGTACTTC
D gene: .; CDR3 length: 15; V gene: TRBV7-2; J gene: TRBJ1-2; clone size: .; CDR3 protein: CASVLWVTTDYGYTF; CDR3 DNA: TGTGCCAGCGTGTTGTGGGTCACTACCGACTATGGCTACACCTTC
D gene: .; CDR3 length: 15; V gene: TRBV30; J gene: TRBJ1-6; clone size: .; CDR3 protein: CAWRLGTANNSPLHF; CDR3 DNA: TGTGCCTGGAGGCTCGGCACAGCTAATAATTCACCCCTCCACTTT
D gene: .; CDR3 length: 13; V gene: TRBV3-1/TRBV3-2; J gene: TRBJ1-2; clone size: .; CDR3 protein: CASSQVNNGGYTF; CDR3 DNA: TGTGCCAGCAGCCAAGTTAACAACGGGGGCTACACCTTC
D gene: TRBD1; CDR3 length: 14; V gene: TRBV19; J gene: TRBJ2-2; clone size: .; CDR3 protein: CASTRDRVPGELFF; CDR3 DNA: TGTGCCAGTACCCGGGACAGGGTTCCCGGGGAGCTGTTTTTT
D gene: .; CDR3 length: 14; V gene: TRBV6-5; J gene: TRBJ1-3; clone size: .; CDR3 protein: CASRDRYSGNTIYF; CDR3 DNA: TGTGCCAGCAGAGACAGGTACTCTGGAAACACCATATATTTT
D gene: .; CDR3 length: 16; V gene: TRBV9; J gene: TRBJ2-7; clone size: .; CDR3 protein: CASSVEMTAPPYEQYF; CDR3 DNA: TGTGCCAGCAGCGTAGAGATGACAGCTCCTCCCTACGAGCAGTACTTC